This T cell receptor (beta chain) was captured by sequencing in a study of T-cell memory formation after mild COVID-19. Findings and caveats of the study: While clones contracting from day 15 to 85 were balanced between CD4 and CD8, later expanders leaned CD4+.

TCR alpha and TCR beta cDNA libraries with sample barcodes and UMIs came from 5'RACE using constant-segment primers. One entry per CDR3 protein results from TCRdb running MiXCR on the 5' RACE reads. The data contain approximately 210,000 distinct CDR3 sequences, around 16% of them singletons. V lost 4 bases to trimming and J lost 4 bases, with 14 bases between them. The CDR3 has 14 amino acids. Germline values: CDR1 SGDLS, CDR2 YYNGEE. Concerning this clonotype: Its target is not known.

The sample comprised PBMCs or a T cell subset sorted from them (not recorded which). The sequence was obtained from an adult woman who had mild COVID-19 (a few samples of this study predate the infection). Cell type and time point are not known. The chain employs TRBV9 and TRBJ1-2; the D is unclear. The CDR3 DNA follows: TGTGCCAGCAGCCCGCGAACGATTGGCTATGGCTACACCTTC. Translating it yields CASSPRTIGYGYTF. Full variable domain (rest looked up from reference TRBV9 and TRBJ1-2): DSGVTQTPKHLITATGQRVTLRCSPRSGDLSVYWYQQSLDQGLQFLIQYYNGEERAKGNILERFSAQQFPDLHSELNLSSLELGDSALYFCASSPRTIGYGYTFGSGTRLTVV.